The clone carrying this TCR beta chain appeared a few times. Its specificity is unknown. The entirety of the isolated RNA underwent reverse transcription, so expressed TCRB transcripts were sequenced. Libraries were prepared by immunoSEQ multiplex PCR; TCRdb keeps only in-frame clonotypes and omits some of them. The data contain about 290,000 clones, roughly 8% of them singletons. In germline, CDR1 is SGHVS, CDR2 FNYEAQ. The germline V and J ends were trimmed by 5 bases and 1 base, with 12 bases remaining between them. The CDR3 extends over 15 amino acids. This specimen belongs to a study of beta chain features in type 1 diabetes. Whole-study results and caveats: Within each of all four CD4+ subsets, Type 1 diabetes patients had TCRB CDR3s that were moderately but significantly shorter. PCR might favor shorter templates, but any such skew would affect patients and controls equally.

The TCR originated in a woman aged 18-29 years in good health. Sequences were obtained from central memory CD4+ T cells from blood. This chain links TRBV7-6 with TRBJ2-1; either TRBD1 or TRBD2 may supply D (5 bases each). The CDR3 loop reads CASSRRDGSYNEQFF. The DNA for the CDR3 is TGTGCCAGCAGCCGTCGGGACGGGTCCTACAATGAGCAGTTCTTC.